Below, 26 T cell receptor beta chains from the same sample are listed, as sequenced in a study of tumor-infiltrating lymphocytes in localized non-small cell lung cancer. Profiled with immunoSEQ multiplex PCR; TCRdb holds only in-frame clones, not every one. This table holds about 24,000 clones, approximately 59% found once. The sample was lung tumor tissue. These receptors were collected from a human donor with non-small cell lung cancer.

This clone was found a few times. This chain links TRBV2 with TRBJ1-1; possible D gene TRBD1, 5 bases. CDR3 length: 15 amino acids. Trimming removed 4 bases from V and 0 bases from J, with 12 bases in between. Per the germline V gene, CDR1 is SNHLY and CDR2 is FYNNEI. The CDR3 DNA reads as TGTGCCAGCAGTGTGGGGCAGGCAATGAACACTGAAGCTTTCTTT. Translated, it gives CASSVGQAMNTEAFF. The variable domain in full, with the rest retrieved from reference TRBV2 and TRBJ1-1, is EPEVTQTPSHQVTQMGQEVILRCVPISNHLYFYWYRQILGQKVEFLVSFYNNEISEKSEIFDDQFSVERPDGSNFTLKIRSTKLEDSAMYFCASSVGQAMNTEAFFGQGTRLTVV.

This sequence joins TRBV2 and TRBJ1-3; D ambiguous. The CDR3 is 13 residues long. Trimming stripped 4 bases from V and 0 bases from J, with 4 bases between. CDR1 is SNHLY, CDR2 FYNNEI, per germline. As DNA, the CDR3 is TGTGCCAGCAGTGTTAGCTCTGGAAACACCATATATTTT. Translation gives CASSVSSGNTIYF.

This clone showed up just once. The CDR3 spells CASSPSAPGRETQYF. The CDR3 DNA is TGTGCCAGCAGCCCCTCGGCTCCTGGGCGGGAGACCCAGTACTTC. This chain uses TRBV28 with TRBJ2-5, with D unclear. The CDR3 is made up of 15 amino acids. V lost 6 bases to trimming and J lost 5 bases, with 19 bases between them. Per germline, CDR1 MDHEN and CDR2 SYDVKM. Variable domain in full (rest from reference TRBV28 and TRBJ2-5): DVKVTQSSRYLVKRTGEKVFLECVQDMDHENMFWYRQDPGLGLRLIYFSYDVKMKEKGDIPEGYSVSREKKERFSLILESASTNQTSMYLCASSPSAPGRETQYFGPGTRLLVL.

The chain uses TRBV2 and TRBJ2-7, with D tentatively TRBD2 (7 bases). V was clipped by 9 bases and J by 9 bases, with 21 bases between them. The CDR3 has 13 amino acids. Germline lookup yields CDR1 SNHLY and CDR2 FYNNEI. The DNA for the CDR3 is TGTGCCAGTAGAATGGGGGAGGGGGACGGGCAGTACTTC. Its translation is CASRMGEGDGQYF.

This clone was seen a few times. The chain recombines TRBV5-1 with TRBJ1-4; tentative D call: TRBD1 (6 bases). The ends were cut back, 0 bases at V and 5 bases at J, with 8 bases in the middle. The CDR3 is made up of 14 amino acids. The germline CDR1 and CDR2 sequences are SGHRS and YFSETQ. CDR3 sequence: CASSLGQGNEKLFF. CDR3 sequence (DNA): TGCGCCAGCAGCTTGGGGCAGGGGAATGAAAAACTGTTTTTT.

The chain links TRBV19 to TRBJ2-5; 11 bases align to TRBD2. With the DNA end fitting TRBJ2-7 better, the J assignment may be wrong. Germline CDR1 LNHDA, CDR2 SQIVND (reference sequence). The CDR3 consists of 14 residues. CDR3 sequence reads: CASRTSGASYEQYF. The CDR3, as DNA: TGTGCCAGTAGGACTAGCGGGGCGTCCTACGAGCAGTACTTC.

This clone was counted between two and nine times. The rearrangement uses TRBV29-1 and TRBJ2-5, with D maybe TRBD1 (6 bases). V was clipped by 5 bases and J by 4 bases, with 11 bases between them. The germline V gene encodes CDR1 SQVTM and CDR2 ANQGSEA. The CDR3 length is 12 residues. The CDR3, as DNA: TGCAGCGTTTCTCAGGGGCCAGAGACCCAGTACTTC. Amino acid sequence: CSVSQGPETQYF.

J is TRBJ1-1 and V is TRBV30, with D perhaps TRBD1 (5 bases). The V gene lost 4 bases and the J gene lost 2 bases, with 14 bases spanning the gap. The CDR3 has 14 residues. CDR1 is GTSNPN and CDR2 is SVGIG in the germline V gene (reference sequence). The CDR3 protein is CAWTPAGSNTEAFF. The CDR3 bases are TGTGCCTGGACCCCAGCAGGGTCTAACACTGAAGCTTTCTTT.

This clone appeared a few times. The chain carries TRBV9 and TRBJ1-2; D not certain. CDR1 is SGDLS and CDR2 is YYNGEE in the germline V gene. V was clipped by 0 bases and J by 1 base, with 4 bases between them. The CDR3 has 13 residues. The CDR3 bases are TGTGCCAGCAGCGTAGAGGTTAACTATGGCTACACCTTC. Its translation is CASSVEVNYGYTF.

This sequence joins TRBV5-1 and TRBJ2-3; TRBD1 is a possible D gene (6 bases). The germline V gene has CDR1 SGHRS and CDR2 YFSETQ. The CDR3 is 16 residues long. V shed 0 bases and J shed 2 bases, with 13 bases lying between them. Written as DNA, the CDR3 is TGCGCCAGCAGCTTGGGAGGACAGCGGCTCACAGATACGCAGTATTTT. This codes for CASSLGGQRLTDTQYF.

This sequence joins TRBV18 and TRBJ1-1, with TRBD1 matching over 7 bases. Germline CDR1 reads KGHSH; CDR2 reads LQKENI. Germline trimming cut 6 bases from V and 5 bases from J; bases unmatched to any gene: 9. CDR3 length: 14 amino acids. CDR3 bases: TGTGCCAGCTCGTCGGGACAGACAGGGACTGAAGCTTTCTTT. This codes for CASSSGQTGTEAFF. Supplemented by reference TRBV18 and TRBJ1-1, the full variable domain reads NAGVMQNPRHLVRRRGQEARLRCSPMKGHSHVYWYRQLPEEGLKFMVYLQKENIIDESGMPKERFSAEFPKEGPSILRIQQVVRGDSAAYFCASSSGQTGTEAFFGQGTRLTVV.

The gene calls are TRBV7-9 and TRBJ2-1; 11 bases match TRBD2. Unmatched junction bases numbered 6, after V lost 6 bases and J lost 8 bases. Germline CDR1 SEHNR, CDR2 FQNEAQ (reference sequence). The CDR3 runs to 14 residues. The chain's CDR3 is CASSWTSGLDEQFF. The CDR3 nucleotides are TGTGCCAGCAGTTGGACTAGCGGGCTCGATGAGCAGTTCTTC.

CDR3 sequence: CASSTDGHTGELFF. Written as DNA, the CDR3 is TGCGCCAGCAGCACGGACGGACACACCGGGGAGCTGTTTTTT. The J gene is TRBJ2-2, the V gene TRBV5-1; D is uncertain. V was cut by 4 bases and J by 3 bases, with 10 bases left in between. This CDR3 is built from 14 residues. Germline assignment: CDR1 SGHRS and CDR2 YFSETQ.

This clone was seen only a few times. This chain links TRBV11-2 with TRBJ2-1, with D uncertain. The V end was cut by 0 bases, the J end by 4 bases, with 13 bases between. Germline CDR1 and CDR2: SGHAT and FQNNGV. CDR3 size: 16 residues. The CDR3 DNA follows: TGTGCCAGCAGCTTAGAAGTCCTTTATTCGTACAATGAGCAGTTCTTC. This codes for CASSLEVLYSYNEQFF.

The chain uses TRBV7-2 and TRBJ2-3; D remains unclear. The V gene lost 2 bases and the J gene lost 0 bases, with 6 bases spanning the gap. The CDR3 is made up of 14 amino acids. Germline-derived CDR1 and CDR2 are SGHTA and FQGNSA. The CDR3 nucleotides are TGTGCCAGCAGCTTACAAGAGAGCACAGATACGCAGTATTTT. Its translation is CASSLQESTDTQYF.

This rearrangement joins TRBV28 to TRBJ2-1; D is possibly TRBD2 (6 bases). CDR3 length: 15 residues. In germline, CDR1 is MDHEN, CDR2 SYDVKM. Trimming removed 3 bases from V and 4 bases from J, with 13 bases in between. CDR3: CASSFWEEAYNEQFF. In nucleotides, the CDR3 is TGTGCCAGCAGTTTTTGGGAGGAAGCATACAATGAGCAGTTCTTC. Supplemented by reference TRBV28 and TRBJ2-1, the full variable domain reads DVKVTQSSRYLVKRTGEKVFLECVQDMDHENMFWYRQDPGLGLRLIYFSYDVKMKEKGDIPEGYSVSREKKERFSLILESASTNQTSMYLCASSFWEEAYNEQFFGPGTRLTVL.

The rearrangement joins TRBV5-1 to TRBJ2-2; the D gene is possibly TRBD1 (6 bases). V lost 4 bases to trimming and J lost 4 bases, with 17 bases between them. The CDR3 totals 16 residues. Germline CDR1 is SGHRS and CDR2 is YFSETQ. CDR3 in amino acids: CASSPHRDRSTGELFF. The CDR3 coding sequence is TGCGCCAGCAGCCCCCACAGGGATCGTAGCACCGGGGAGCTGTTTTTT.

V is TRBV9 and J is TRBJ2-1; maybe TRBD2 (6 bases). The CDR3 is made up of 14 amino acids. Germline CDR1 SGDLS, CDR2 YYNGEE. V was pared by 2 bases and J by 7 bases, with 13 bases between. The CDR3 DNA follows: TGTGCCAGCAGCGTGGAGGGCCTAGGTAATGAGCAGTTCTTC. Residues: CASSVEGLGNEQFF.

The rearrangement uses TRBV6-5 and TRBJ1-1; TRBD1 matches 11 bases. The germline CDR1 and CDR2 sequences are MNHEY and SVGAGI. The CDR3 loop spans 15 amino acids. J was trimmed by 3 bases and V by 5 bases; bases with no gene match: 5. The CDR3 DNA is TGTGCCAGCAGTCGGGACAGGGGGTTCGACACTGAAGCTTTCTTT. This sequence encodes CASSRDRGFDTEAFF.

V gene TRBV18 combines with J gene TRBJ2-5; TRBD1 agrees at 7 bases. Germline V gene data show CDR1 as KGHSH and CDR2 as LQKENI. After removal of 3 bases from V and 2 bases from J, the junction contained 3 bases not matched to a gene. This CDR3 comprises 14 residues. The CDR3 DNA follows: TGTGCCAGCTCACCGGGACAGACACAAGAGACCCAGTACTTC. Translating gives CASSPGQTQETQYF.

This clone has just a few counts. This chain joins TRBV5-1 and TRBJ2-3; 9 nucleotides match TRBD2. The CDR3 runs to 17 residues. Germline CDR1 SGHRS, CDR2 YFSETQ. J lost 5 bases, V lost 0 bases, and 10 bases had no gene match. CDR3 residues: CASSLAYAGGGLDTQYF. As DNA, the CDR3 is TGCGCCAGCAGCTTGGCCTATGCGGGAGGGGGACTAGATACGCAGTATTTT.

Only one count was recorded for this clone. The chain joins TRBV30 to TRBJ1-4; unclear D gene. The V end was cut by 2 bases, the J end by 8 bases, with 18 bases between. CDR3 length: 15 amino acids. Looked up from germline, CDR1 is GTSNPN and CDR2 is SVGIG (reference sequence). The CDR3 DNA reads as TGTGCCTGGAGTAAACTAAGGATAGGAAAAGAAAAACTGTTTTTT. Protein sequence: CAWSKLRIGKEKLFF.

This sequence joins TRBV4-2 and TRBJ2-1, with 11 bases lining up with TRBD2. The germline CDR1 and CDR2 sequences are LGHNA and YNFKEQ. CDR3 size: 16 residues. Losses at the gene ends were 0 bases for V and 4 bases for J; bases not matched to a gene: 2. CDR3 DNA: TGTGCCAGCAGCCAAGATGGACTAGCGGGTTACAATGAGCAGTTCTTC. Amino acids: CASSQDGLAGYNEQFF.

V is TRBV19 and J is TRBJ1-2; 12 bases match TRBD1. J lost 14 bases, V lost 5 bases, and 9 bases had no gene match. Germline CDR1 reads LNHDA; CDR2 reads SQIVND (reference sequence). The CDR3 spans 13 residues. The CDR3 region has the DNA TGTGCCAGTAGTTTCGGGACAGGGGGCCCAGGGACCTTC. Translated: CASSFGTGGPGTF.

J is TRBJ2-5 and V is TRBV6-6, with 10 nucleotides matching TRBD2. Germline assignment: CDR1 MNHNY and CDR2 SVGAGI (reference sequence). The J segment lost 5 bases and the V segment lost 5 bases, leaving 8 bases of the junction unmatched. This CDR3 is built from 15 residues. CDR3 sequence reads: CASSASGGALETQYF. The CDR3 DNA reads TGTGCCAGCAGTGCGAGCGGGGGGGCCCTTGAGACCCAGTACTTC.

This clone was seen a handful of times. The CDR3 nucleotides are TGTGCCAGTAGTATAAGGGGACAGGGGAGTCAGCCCCAGCATTTT. It specifies CASSIRGQGSQPQHF. The chain links TRBV19 to TRBJ1-5; 10 bases align to TRBD1. Germline CDR1 LNHDA, CDR2 SQIVND (reference sequence). The CDR3 sequence is 15 residues long. The V segment lost 2 bases and the J segment 6 bases; nucleotides outside the gene matches: 4.